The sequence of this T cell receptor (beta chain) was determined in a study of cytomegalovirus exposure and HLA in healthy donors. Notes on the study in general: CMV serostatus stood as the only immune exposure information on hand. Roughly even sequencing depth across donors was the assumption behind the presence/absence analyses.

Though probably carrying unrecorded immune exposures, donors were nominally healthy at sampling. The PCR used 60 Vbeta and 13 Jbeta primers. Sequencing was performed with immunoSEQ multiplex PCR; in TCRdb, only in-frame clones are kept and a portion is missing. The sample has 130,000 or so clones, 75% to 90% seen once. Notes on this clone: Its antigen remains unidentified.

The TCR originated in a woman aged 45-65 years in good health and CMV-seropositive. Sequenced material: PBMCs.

In DNA, the CDR3 is TGTGCCAGCAGCTTTATGACAGGGGTTGTCGGTGAAAAACTGTTTTTT. Translation gives CASSFMTGVVGEKLFF. The rearrangement links TRBV5-6 to TRBJ1-4; 8 bases are shared with TRBD1. Germline V gives CDR1 SGHDT, CDR2 YYEEEE. CDR3 length: 16 residues. The ends lost 2 bases at V and 7 bases at J; junction bases unmatched: 10.